The rows below give T cell receptor beta chains drawn from one sample of a study of T cells in narcolepsy. Measured with immunoSEQ multiplex PCR; TCRdb has only the in-frame clones, and not every one. The sample records tens of thousands of clones, roughly 80% being singletons. The sequenced material came from memory (CD45RA-) CD4+ T cells from blood. These receptors were collected from a human donor in good health. Both conserved end residues are part of each CDR3. A D gene is named only where the DNA matches it firmly. Size is stated for part of the rows, as once, few or many counts, or as a class when the clone is expanded.

D: .; size: .; J: TRBJ1-1; V: TRBV7-3; CDR3: CASSLLGNTEAFF; DNA: TGTGCCAGCAGCTTATTAGGGAACACTGAAGCTTTCTTT
D: .; size: few; J: TRBJ2-1; V: TRBV7-9; CDR3: CASSLPPNEQFF; DNA: TGTGCCAGCAGCTTGCCCCCTAATGAGCAGTTCTTC
D: TRBD2; size: .; J: TRBJ2-1; V: TRBV4-1; CDR3: CASSPDPSGGASNEQFF; DNA: TGCGCCAGCAGCCCGGACCCTAGCGGGGGGGCCTCGAATGAGCAGTTCTTC
D: .; size: .; J: TRBJ2-1; V: TRBV15; CDR3: CATSRDTSGIVYNEQFF; DNA: TGTGCCACCAGCAGAGATACCAGCGGAATAGTATACAATGAGCAGTTCTTC
D: .; size: .; J: TRBJ2-3; V: TRBV5-5; CDR3: CASSLEQVGWLDTQYF; DNA: TGTGCCAGCAGCTTGGAACAGGTGGGCTGGCTAGATACGCAGTATTTT
D: .; size: .; J: TRBJ1-4; V: TRBV11-2; CDR3: CASSSRGTNEKLFF; DNA: TGTGCCAGCAGCTCGAGGGGGACTAATGAAAAACTGTTTTTT
D: TRBD2; size: .; J: TRBJ2-5; V: TRBV5-1; CDR3: CASSRTSGSVRETQYF; DNA: TGCGCCAGCAGCAGGACTAGCGGGAGCGTTAGGGAGACCCAGTACTTC
D: .; size: .; J: TRBJ2-7; V: TRBV15; CDR3: CATSRDLTFTNYEQYF; DNA: TGTGCCACCAGCAGAGATCTGACCTTCACAAACTACGAGCAGTACTTC
D: TRBD1; size: few; J: TRBJ2-2; V: TRBV5-1; CDR3: CASSLRQGAGGELFF; DNA: TGCGCCAGCAGCCTAAGACAGGGGGCCGGCGGGGAGCTGTTTTTT
D: .; size: once; J: TRBJ1-6; V: TRBV5-1; CDR3: CASSLSVEVLNSPLHF; DNA: TGCGCCAGCAGCTTGAGCGTCGAGGTATTGAATTCACCCCTCCACTTT
D: TRBD1; size: .; J: TRBJ1-2; V: TRBV7-9; CDR3: CASSFGLGGGGYTF; DNA: TGTGCCAGCAGCTTCGGTTTAGGGGGCGGTGGCTACACCTTC
D: .; size: once; J: TRBJ2-7; V: TRBV30; CDR3: CAWSPKGRGSIRFMKPEQYF; DNA: TGTGCCTGGAGCCCAAAGGGTAGGGGGTCAATTCGATTCATGAAACCCGAGCAGTACTTC
D: TRBD1; size: .; J: TRBJ2-3; V: TRBV7-6; CDR3: CASSSDRNTDTQYF; DNA: TGTGCCAGCAGCTCGGACAGGAACACAGATACGCAGTATTTT
D: .; size: .; J: TRBJ1-5; V: TRBV6-5; CDR3: CASRAVGEGGSQHF; DNA: TGTGCCAGCAGAGCCGTCGGGGAAGGGGGGTCCCAGCATTTT
D: .; size: .; J: TRBJ2-5; V: TRBV27; CDR3: CASSPLGSREETQYF; DNA: TGTGCCAGCAGCCCCCTCGGGAGCCGGGAGGAGACCCAGTACTTC
D: .; size: few; J: TRBJ2-7; V: TRBV6-5; CDR3: CASRLDRLSTYEQYF; DNA: TGTGCCAGCAGGCTAGACAGACTTTCGACCTACGAGCAGTACTTC
D: .; size: .; J: TRBJ1-5; V: TRBV6-1; CDR3: CASSAATGLNQPQHF; DNA: TGTGCCAGCAGTGCCGCCACAGGGCTCAATCAGCCCCAGCATTTT
D: .; size: .; J: TRBJ2-1; V: TRBV7-9; CDR3: CASSFGGSYNEQFF; DNA: TGTGCCAGCAGCTTCGGCGGCTCCTACAATGAGCAGTTCTTC
D: .; size: .; J: TRBJ2-1; V: TRBV28; CDR3: CASRALRNEQFF; DNA: TGTGCCAGCAGGGCCCTCAGAAATGAGCAGTTCTTC
D: .; size: .; J: TRBJ1-5; V: TRBV10-3; CDR3: CAISESHSQPQHF; DNA: TGTGCCATCAGTGAGTCACATTCCCAGCCCCAGCATTTT
D: TRBD1; size: few; J: TRBJ1-4; V: TRBV19; CDR3: CASWDRAREKLFF; DNA: TGTGCCAGTTGGGACAGGGCGCGCGAAAAACTGTTTTTT
D: TRBD1; size: .; J: TRBJ1-3; V: TRBV7-9; CDR3: CASSLGQGSSGNTIYF; DNA: TGTGCCAGCAGCCTGGGACAGGGAAGCTCTGGAAACACCATATATTTT
D: .; size: .; J: TRBJ1-6; V: TRBV9; CDR3: CASSPRGNNNSPLHF; DNA: TGTGCCAGCAGCCCCCGGGGGAATAATAATTCACCCCTCCACTTT
D: TRBD1; size: .; J: TRBJ1-5; V: TRBV29-1; CDR3: CSVQTGGNQPQHF; DNA: TGCAGCGTGCAAACAGGGGGCAATCAGCCCCAGCATTTT
D: .; size: .; J: TRBJ1-2; V: TRBV5-4; CDR3: CASSFGDDYGYTF; DNA: TGTGCCAGCAGCTTCGGGGACGACTATGGCTACACCTTC
D: .; size: .; J: TRBJ2-7; V: TRBV6-5; CDR3: CASSEGRSYEQYF; DNA: TGTGCCAGCAGTGAAGGGCGGTCATACGAGCAGTACTTC
D: .; size: .; J: TRBJ2-2; V: TRBV10-3; CDR3: CAISESGAGELFF; DNA: TGTGCCATCAGTGAGTCCGGCGCCGGGGAGCTGTTTTTT
D: .; size: .; J: TRBJ2-2; V: TRBV16; CDR3: CASSPQAGELFF; DNA: TGTGCCAGCAGCCCCCAGGCCGGGGAGCTGTTTTTT
D: .; size: once; J: TRBJ2-7; V: TRBV7-9; CDR3: CASSHFGAGAGGTYEQYF; DNA: TGTGCCAGCAGCCATTTCGGGGCAGGGGCCGGAGGAACCTACGAGCAGTACTTC
D: TRBD1; size: once; J: TRBJ2-3; V: TRBV11-1; CDR3: CASSARDRISTDTQYF; DNA: TGTGCCAGCAGCGCCCGGGACAGAATAAGCACAGATACGCAGTATTTT
D: .; size: .; J: TRBJ1-5; V: TRBV29-1; CDR3: CSVVWQGGQPQHF; DNA: TGCAGCGTTGTATGGCAGGGAGGTCAGCCCCAGCATTTT
D: .; size: .; J: TRBJ1-6; V: TRBV5-1; CDR3: CASSLDFGVWNSPLHF; DNA: TGCGCCAGCAGCTTGGATTTTGGGGTTTGGAATTCACCCCTCCACTTT
D: .; size: few; J: TRBJ2-7; V: TRBV7-6; CDR3: CASSSLSGRPIYEQYF; DNA: TGTGCCAGCAGCTCCCTGTCGGGTCGGCCGATCTACGAGCAGTACTTC
D: TRBD1; size: .; J: TRBJ1-4; V: TRBV30; CDR3: CAWSGDRGHNNEKLFF; DNA: TGTGCCTGGAGTGGGGACAGGGGGCATAATAATGAAAAACTGTTTTTT
D: TRBD2; size: .; J: TRBJ2-7; V: TRBV7-2; CDR3: CASSSGLAGAWEQYF; DNA: TGTGCCAGCAGCTCGGGACTAGCGGGAGCCTGGGAGCAGTACTTC
D: TRBD2; size: .; J: TRBJ2-5; V: TRBV7-9; CDR3: CASSDDSGGETQYF; DNA: TGTGCCAGCAGCGATGATAGCGGGGGAGAGACCCAGTACTTC
D: TRBD2; size: .; J: TRBJ2-3; V: TRBV10-1; CDR3: CASSDKTSGASTDTQYF; DNA: TGCGCCAGCAGTGATAAGACTAGCGGGGCCAGCACAGATACGCAGTATTTT
D: TRBD2; size: .; J: TRBJ2-1; V: TRBV7-3; CDR3: CASSPTRGSGGNEQFF; DNA: TGTGCCAGCAGCCCCACACGGGGTAGCGGGGGGAATGAGCAGTTCTTC
D: .; size: .; J: TRBJ2-5; V: TRBV9; CDR3: CASSEGGQPWETQYF; DNA: TGTGCCAGCAGCGAGGGGGGACAGCCGTGGGAGACCCAGTACTTC
D: .; size: .; J: TRBJ1-1; V: TRBV5-5; CDR3: CASSPSTTQNTEAFF; DNA: TGTGCCAGCAGCCCCTCGACAACTCAGAACACTGAAGCTTTCTTT
D: .; size: .; J: TRBJ2-1; V: TRBV28; CDR3: CASSPAGLMGYNEQFF; DNA: TGTGCCAGCAGCCCGGCCGGTTTGATGGGCTACAATGAGCAGTTCTTC
D: .; size: .; J: TRBJ1-6; V: TRBV27; CDR3: CASSKNQGYNSPLHF; DNA: TGTGCCAGCAGTAAAAACCAGGGCTATAATTCACCCCTCCACTTT
D: TRBD1; size: .; J: TRBJ2-2; V: TRBV5-1; CDR3: CASSLAPGQGASDTGELFF; DNA: TGCGCCAGCAGCTTGGCCCCCGGACAGGGGGCTTCGGACACCGGGGAGCTGTTTTTT
D: .; size: .; J: TRBJ2-7; V: TRBV11-2; CDR3: CASSFTGYNEQYF; DNA: TGTGCCAGCAGCTTTACAGGGTATAACGAGCAGTACTTC
D: TRBD2; size: few; J: TRBJ2-7; V: TRBV19; CDR3: CASSSGTSGNEQYF; DNA: TGTGCCAGTAGTTCCGGGACTAGCGGGAACGAGCAGTACTTC
D: TRBD2; size: .; J: TRBJ2-1; V: TRBV19; CDR3: CATALAGSSYNEQFF; DNA: TGTGCCACCGCCTTAGCGGGGAGCTCCTACAATGAGCAGTTCTTC
D: .; size: .; J: TRBJ1-1; V: TRBV29-1; CDR3: CSAKGGWGAFF; DNA: TGCAGCGCCAAGGGGGGTTGGGGAGCTTTCTTT
D: TRBD2; size: .; J: TRBJ2-1; V: TRBV30; CDR3: CAWLGLAGAEQFF; DNA: TGTGCCTGGTTGGGACTAGCGGGAGCTGAGCAGTTCTTC
D: .; size: .; J: TRBJ2-7; V: TRBV7-8; CDR3: CASSLFFSMREQYF; DNA: TGTGCCAGCAGCTTATTCTTTTCGATGCGCGAGCAGTACTTC
D: TRBD2; size: .; J: TRBJ2-1; V: TRBV11-2; CDR3: CASSLRLAGVYNEQFF; DNA: TGTGCCAGCAGCTTAAGGCTAGCGGGGGTCTACAATGAGCAGTTCTTC
D: TRBD2; size: .; J: TRBJ2-1; V: TRBV9; CDR3: CASSVDLRGGHTYNEQFF; DNA: TGTGCCAGCAGCGTAGATCTTCGGGGGGGGCATACCTACAATGAGCAGTTCTTC
D: .; size: few; J: TRBJ2-4; V: TRBV28; CDR3: CASSQGGANIQYF; DNA: TGTGCCAGCAGCCAGGGGGGAGCGAACATTCAGTACTTC
D: .; size: .; J: TRBJ1-1; V: TRBV2; CDR3: CASSGGTAKNTEAFF; DNA: TGTGCCAGCAGTGGCGGGACGGCTAAGAACACTGAAGCTTTCTTT
D: TRBD2; size: .; J: TRBJ2-7; V: TRBV6-1; CDR3: CASKLSGGSDEQYF; DNA: TGTGCCAGCAAGCTTAGCGGGGGGAGCGACGAGCAGTACTTC